This paragraph covers one TCR beta chain sequence. RNA extraction and reverse transcription yielded cDNA as sequencing template. Some clones are missing from TCRdb's copy, which holds only in-frame ones; the method was immunoSEQ multiplex PCR. The sample has about 140,000 clones; about 88% are singletons. The germline CDR1 and CDR2 sequences are KGHSH and LQKENI. This CDR3 has 15 residues. Trimming took off 6 bases at V and 7 bases at J, with 21 bases between the two ends. This record belongs to a study of CD8+ T cells in alopecia areata. Study-level background: A regimen of oral tofacitinib, 5 to 10 mg twice daily, was given to treated patients.

Treatment defined: oral pan-JAK inhibitor, 5-10 mg twice daily. From alopecia areata patients, lesional scalp punch biopsies and peripheral blood were collected. The material sequenced was CD8+ T cells sorted from blood, taken at week 4, from a patient treated with tofacitinib. The TCR originated in a human donor with alopecia areata. The gene calls are TRBV18 and TRBJ1-2; possibly TRBD1 for D (5 bases). The CDR3 spells CASSPWDALGGGYTF. For the CDR3, the DNA is TGTGCCAGCTCTCCGTGGGACGCCTTAGGTGGTGGCTACACCTTC.